A selection of T cell receptor beta chains follows, all from one sample in a study of blood T cell repertoires in COVID-19. Profiled with immunoSEQ multiplex PCR; TCRdb holds only in-frame clones, not every one. The sample records a few hundred thousand clones, 80% to 90% being singletons. Sequencing was performed on peripheral blood. The receptors were gathered from a woman aged 80 or over with acute or convalescent COVID-19. Both conserved end residues are part of each CDR3. Fields, in order: J gene, V gene, clone size, CDR3 protein. Expanded clones get a size class; other rows say once, few or many, or leave the size out.

TRBJ2-1 TRBV10-3 - CAISEGTSGGPSDNEQFF
TRBJ2-1 TRBV5-4 - CASSLETSGRNEQFF
TRBJ2-1 TRBV3-1/TRBV3-2 - CASSQGIGSGVYNEQFF
TRBJ1-6 TRBV6-1 - CASIQGGANSPLHF
TRBJ1-5 TRBV5-8 - CASSLDFRGRHF
TRBJ2-5 TRBV6-5 - CASRRGQSTGETQYF
TRBJ1-1 TRBV10-3 - CAISRTGTGTQINTEAFF
TRBJ2-7 TRBV27 - CASSLATSYEQYF
TRBJ2-7 TRBV9 - CASSVGLAGSYEQYF
TRBJ1-2 TRBV18 - CASSPGGQGGGYTF
TRBJ2-1 TRBV27 - CASSWGGAGLNEQFF
TRBJ1-6 TRBV14 - CASSQRTGADYNSPLHF
TRBJ2-2 TRBV4-2 - CASSQDTLAGANTGELFF
TRBJ1-1 TRBV30 once CAWTIDRGKTEAFF
TRBJ1-1 TRBV5-1 once CASSIGTTGGNTEAFF
TRBJ2-1 TRBV5-1 - CASSLEAGYNEQFF
TRBJ2-2 TRBV7-3 - CASSLRTSGNTGELFF
TRBJ2-3 TRBV20-1 - CSASPLVPDTQYF
TRBJ1-5 TRBV27 - CASSSQQGNSNQPQHF
TRBJ1-1 TRBV10-3 - CAIRSSPDTNTEAFF
TRBJ2-2 TRBV19 - CASIPAGGFRELFF
TRBJ2-1 TRBV11-2 - CASSLSPGLASYNEQFF